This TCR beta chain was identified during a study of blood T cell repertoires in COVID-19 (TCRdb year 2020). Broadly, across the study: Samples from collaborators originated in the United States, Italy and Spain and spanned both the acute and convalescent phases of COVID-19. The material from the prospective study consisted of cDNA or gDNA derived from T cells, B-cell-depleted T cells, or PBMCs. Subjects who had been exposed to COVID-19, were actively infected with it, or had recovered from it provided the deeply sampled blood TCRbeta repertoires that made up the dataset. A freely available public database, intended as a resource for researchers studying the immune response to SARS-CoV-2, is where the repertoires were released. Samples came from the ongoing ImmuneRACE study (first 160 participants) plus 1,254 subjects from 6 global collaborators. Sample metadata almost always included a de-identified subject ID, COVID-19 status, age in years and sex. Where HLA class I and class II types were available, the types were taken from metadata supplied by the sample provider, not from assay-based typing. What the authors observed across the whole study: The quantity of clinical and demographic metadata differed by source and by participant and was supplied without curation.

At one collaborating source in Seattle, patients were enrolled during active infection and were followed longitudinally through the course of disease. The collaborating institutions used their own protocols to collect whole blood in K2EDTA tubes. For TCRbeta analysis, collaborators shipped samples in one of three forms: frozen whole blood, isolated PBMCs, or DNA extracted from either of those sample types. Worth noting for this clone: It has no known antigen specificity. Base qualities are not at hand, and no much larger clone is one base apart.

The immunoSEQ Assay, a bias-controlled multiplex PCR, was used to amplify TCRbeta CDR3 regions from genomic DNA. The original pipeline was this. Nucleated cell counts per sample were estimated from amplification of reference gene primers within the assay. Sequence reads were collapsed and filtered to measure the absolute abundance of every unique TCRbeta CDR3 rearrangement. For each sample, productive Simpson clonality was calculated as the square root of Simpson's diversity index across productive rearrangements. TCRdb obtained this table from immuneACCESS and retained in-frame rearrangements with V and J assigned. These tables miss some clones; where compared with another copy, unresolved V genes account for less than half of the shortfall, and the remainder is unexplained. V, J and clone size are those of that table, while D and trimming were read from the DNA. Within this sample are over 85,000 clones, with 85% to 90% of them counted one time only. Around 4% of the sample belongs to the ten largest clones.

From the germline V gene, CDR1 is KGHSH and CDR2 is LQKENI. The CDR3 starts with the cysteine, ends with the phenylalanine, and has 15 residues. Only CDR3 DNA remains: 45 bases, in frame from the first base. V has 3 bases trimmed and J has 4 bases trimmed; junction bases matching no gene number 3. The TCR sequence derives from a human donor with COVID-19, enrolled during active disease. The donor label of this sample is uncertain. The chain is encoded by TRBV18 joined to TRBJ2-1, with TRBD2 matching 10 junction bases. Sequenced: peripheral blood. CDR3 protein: CASSPWTSGYNEQFF. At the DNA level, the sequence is TGTGCCAGCTCACCCTGGACTAGCGGATACAATGAGCAGTTCTTC.